This T cell receptor beta chain was found in a study of blood T cell repertoires in COVID-19 (dated by TCRdb to the early 2020s). Notes on the research overall: Samples from collaborators originated in the United States, Italy and Spain and spanned both the acute and convalescent phases of COVID-19. The material from the prospective study consisted of cDNA or gDNA derived from T cells, B-cell-depleted T cells, or PBMCs. The dataset comprised deeply sampled blood TCRbeta repertoires from subjects exposed to, actively infected with, or recovered from COVID-19. The repertoires were released in a freely available public database intended as a resource for research on the immune response to SARS-CoV-2. The samples were drawn from the first 160 participants of the ongoing ImmuneRACE study and from over 950 subjects provided by 6 global collaborators. A de-identified subject ID, COVID-19 status, age in years and sex were almost always included in the sample metadata. Where available, HLA class I and class II types were taken from metadata supplied by the sample provider and were not determined by assay-based typing.

Participants in the prospective study were enrolled through a virtual design, were aged about 18 to 100 years, and lived in roughly 26 United States geographic areas. In the prospective study, cohorts were assigned on the basis of participant-reported clinical history obtained from a screening survey and a study questionnaire. Recovered participants in ImmuneRACE Cohort 3 were defined as having two consecutive negative NP/OP PCR tests, clearance from a healthcare professional, or resolution of symptoms. Mobile phlebotomists in the prospective study collected whole blood, serum and a nasopharyngeal or oropharyngeal swab from every participant. Prospective study participants could optionally give additional blood draws and questionnaires over a roughly 2-month period. Blood samples from the prospective study were shipped frozen or at room temperature prior to DNA extraction. The immunoSEQ Assay, a bias-controlled multiplex PCR, was used to amplify TCRbeta CDR3 regions from genomic DNA. The authors' analysis ran thus. Within the assay, amplification of reference gene primers was used to estimate how many nucleated cells each sample contained. Sequence reads were collapsed and filtered to measure the absolute abundance of every unique TCRbeta CDR3 rearrangement. Productive Simpson clonality was computed per sample as the square root of Simpson's diversity index over productive rearrangements. As stored in TCRdb, this immuneACCESS dataset retains in-frame rearrangements with V and J assigned. A fraction of the clones does not appear; measured against another copy, unresolved V genes explain less than half of the discrepancy, and the remainder lacks a known reason. V and J calls plus clone size are reproduced from that table; the DNA served to infer D and trimming. This sample comprises roughly 330,000 clones, about 90% of them detected only once. The ten most abundant clones make up about 5% of the sample.

The trim is 6 bases for V and 7 bases for J, with a gap of 9 bases between the germline ends. From the germline V gene, CDR1 is MNHEY and CDR2 is SVGAGI. CDR3 length: 11 amino acids, cysteine to phenylalanine. The retained sequence is limited to the CDR3, 33 bases, with the frame set at the first base. What the study reported, not specific to this receptor: The quantity of clinical and demographic metadata differed by source and by participant and was supplied without curation.

This clone showed up just a few times. Its antigen is currently not known. No base quality values were provided; no much bigger clone lies one nucleotide off. Recombination joined TRBV6-5 with TRBJ1-1; the D gene identity is not certain. The sequencing sample was made of PBMCs or T cells enriched from blood (not recorded which). The TCR comes from a woman between 25 and 40 years old who had recovered from COVID-19. The CDR3 reads CASRTNSEAFF. The sequenced DNA: TGTGCCAGCAGGACTAATAGTGAAGCTTTCTTT.